Below, 2 T cell receptor beta chains from the same sample are listed, as sequenced in a study of glioma-infiltrating T cells after dendritic cell vaccination. Using immunoSEQ multiplex PCR, the repertoire was profiled, and TCRdb retains in-frame clones only, with some absent. The sample contains 95,000 or so clones, about 84% of which appear only once. The input for sequencing was blood, taken before dendritic cell vaccination. All receptors derive from a human donor with glioblastoma.

This rearrangement joins TRBV6-5 to TRBJ2-3, with TRBD2 matching over 9 bases. The V gene's germline CDR1 is MNHEY and CDR2 SVGAGI. The CDR3 runs 15 residues. J was trimmed by 4 bases and V by 0 bases; bases with no gene match: 2. DNA of the CDR3: TGTGCCAGCAGTTACTCGGGACTAGCAGCAGATACGCAGTATTTT. It codes for CASSYSGLAADTQYF.

This clone has just one count. V and J are TRBV29-1 and TRBJ2-3; TRBD1 matches 10 bases. Germline loops: CDR1 SQVTM, CDR2 ANQGSEA. The CDR3 length is 15 residues. V shed 0 bases and J 4 bases; nucleotides not matched to a gene: 4. DNA of the CDR3: TGCAGCGTTGAAGAAATGGGGACAGGGGCAGATACGCAGTATTTT. Translation: CSVEEMGTGADTQYF.